This T cell receptor (beta chain) originates from a study of vaccination and CD4 T cells after COVID-19. Turning to the study itself: Diagnosis preceded the drawing of post-COVID samples by a median approximately 110 days (range 35 to 161). Control cultures were supplied with a CEFX pool, an HIV-1 Nef pool, or no peptide at all. Overall study results and limits: Convalescent patients showed a median roughly 90% of reactive clones that were seen only post-vaccination.

This clonotype came up a few times. Its antigen is currently unknown. Cultured CD4+ T cells had their DNA profiled by the Oncomine TCR Beta short-read assay. In TCRdb, the PCR reads were re-called with MiXCR into one record per CDR3 protein. This table has roughly 15,000 distinct CDR3 sequences, roughly 28% appearing once. Noted treatment: approximately 11-day PBMC culture with coronavirus spike peptide pools or control peptides (ViraFEST assay). The ViraFEST method relied on peptide pools to expand antigen-specific T cells, followed by TCR sequencing. The CDR3 sequence is 13 residues long. Germline loops: CDR1 DFQATT, CDR2 SNEGSKA (reference sequence). V lost 6 bases and J lost 1, with 12 bases in between.

This sequence originates from a human donor with COVID-19. The sequencing input was cultured CD4+ T cells from blood. J is TRBJ1-1 and V is TRBV20-1; D uncertain. The CDR3 sequence is CSARSASNTEAFF. In DNA form, the CDR3 reads TGCAGTGCCAGAAGCGCGTCGAACACTGAAGCTTTCTTT.